Listed below are T cell receptor beta chains from one sample, sequenced in a study of blood T cell repertoires in COVID-19. Sequenced by immunoSEQ multiplex PCR; TCRdb stores in-frame clones only, minus some. The sample has 40,000 to 55,000 clones, more than 75% seen once. The sample consisted of peripheral blood. The receptors come from a human donor with acute or convalescent COVID-19. The donor label of this sample is uncertain. CDR3s include the opening cysteine and the closing phenylalanine or tryptophan. Each record gives: D gene, clone size, J gene, V gene, CDR3 DNA, CDR3 protein. D genes are given only for firm matches. Size is omitted from some rows. Given values are once, few, many or a class for expanded clones.

D: TRBD2; size: .; J: TRBJ2-1; V: TRBV19; DNA: TGTGCCAGTAGCCCGGGAGGGATCGATGAGCAGTTCTTC; CDR3: CASSPGGIDEQFF
D: .; size: few; J: TRBJ1-2; V: TRBV12-3/TRBV12-4; DNA: TGTGCCAGCAGCCCAGGGTATGGCTACACCTTC; CDR3: CASSPGYGYTF
D: TRBD2; size: .; J: TRBJ2-1; V: TRBV5-1; DNA: TGCGCCAGCAGCTTAAGCGGGGGGGCCTCCACGGAGCAGTTCTTC; CDR3: CASSLSGGASTEQFF
D: .; size: .; J: TRBJ1-6; V: TRBV4-3; DNA: TGCGCCAGCAGCCAACGGTTGCTAGGCAATTCACCCCTCCACTTT; CDR3: CASSQRLLGNSPLHF
D: TRBD1; size: few; J: TRBJ2-7; V: TRBV24-1; DNA: TGTGCCACCAGTGAGTCCTTGGACAGGTCGGGTTACGAGCAGTACTTC; CDR3: CATSESLDRSGYEQYF
D: .; size: few; J: TRBJ1-2; V: TRBV7-9; DNA: TGTGCCAGCAGCTTAGGCTCGTCGGGAGGCTACACCTTC; CDR3: CASSLGSSGGYTF
D: TRBD1; size: .; J: TRBJ2-3; V: TRBV5-1; DNA: TGCGCCAGCAGCTTGATACAGGGGCAAGGAGATACGCAGTATTTT; CDR3: CASSLIQGQGDTQYF
D: .; size: .; J: TRBJ1-2; V: TRBV28; DNA: TGTGCCAGCAGTTTAAACGGGGGTTCCGGCTACACCTTC; CDR3: CASSLNGGSGYTF
D: .; size: .; J: TRBJ2-7; V: TRBV29-1; DNA: TGCAGCGTGAAGACTAGTGCACACGAGCAGTACTTC; CDR3: CSVKTSAHEQYF
D: TRBD1; size: .; J: TRBJ1-1; V: TRBV11-3; DNA: TGTGCCAGCAGCCCGACAGGGGGCGAGCTGAAAGCTTTCTTT; CDR3: CASSPTGGELKAFF
D: .; size: .; J: TRBJ1-2; V: TRBV19; DNA: TGTGCCAGTAGTATTTCGACAGGTCTCACCTATGGCTACACCTTC; CDR3: CASSISTGLTYGYTF
D: TRBD1; size: .; J: TRBJ2-1; V: TRBV6-2/TRBV6-3; DNA: TGTGCCAGCAGCACTATCGGACAGGGAATCAATGAGCAGTTCTTC; CDR3: CASSTIGQGINEQFF
D: .; size: once; J: TRBJ2-5; V: TRBV10-3; DNA: TGTGCCATCAGTGATGCAGCTGACACCTCCCAAGAGACCCAGTACTTC; CDR3: CAISDAADTSQETQYF
D: .; size: .; J: TRBJ1-2; V: TRBV25-1; DNA: TGTGCCAGCAGATCTGCACTCTATGGCTACACCTTC; CDR3: CASRSALYGYTF
D: .; size: few; J: TRBJ1-1; V: TRBV12-3/TRBV12-4; DNA: TGTGCCAGCAGTTGGCAGATGAACACTGAAGCTTTCTTT; CDR3: CASSWQMNTEAFF
D: TRBD1; size: .; J: TRBJ2-3; V: TRBV5-1; DNA: TGCGCCAGCAGCACCGGGACAGGGGAACCAGATACGCAGTATTTT; CDR3: CASSTGTGEPDTQYF
D: .; size: .; J: TRBJ1-1; V: TRBV5-1; DNA: TGCGCCAGCAGCTTTGAATTCCGCGGCGGGGACACTGAAGCTTTCTTT; CDR3: CASSFEFRGGDTEAFF
D: .; size: .; J: TRBJ2-1; V: TRBV13; DNA: TGTGCCAGCAGCTTAAGACAGGAACTACATGAGCAGTTCTTC; CDR3: CASSLRQELHEQFF
D: TRBD1; size: .; J: TRBJ1-1; V: TRBV27; DNA: TGTGCCAGCAGACCCTCAGACAGGGTGTCCACTGAAGCTTTCTTT; CDR3: CASRPSDRVSTEAFF
D: .; size: once; J: TRBJ2-7; V: TRBV12-3/TRBV12-4; DNA: TGTGCCAGCAGTTACTACGGCGAGCAGTACTTC; CDR3: CASSYYGEQYF
D: TRBD2; size: .; J: TRBJ2-3; V: TRBV10-3; DNA: TGTGCCATCAGTGATGAGCGGGAGGGCCCTACGCAGTATTTT; CDR3: CAISDEREGPTQYF
D: .; size: .; J: TRBJ2-7; V: TRBV19; DNA: TGTGCCAGTAGTATGGGGAGCAGGTGGTACGAGCAGTACTTC; CDR3: CASSMGSRWYEQYF
D: TRBD1; size: .; J: TRBJ1-5; V: TRBV28; DNA: TGTGCCAGCAGTGAAATACAGGGGGGGGGCAATCAGCCCCAGCATTTT; CDR3: CASSEIQGGGNQPQHF
D: .; size: .; J: TRBJ1-2; V: TRBV6-1; DNA: TGTGCCAGCAGTGAACGGGGGGTGAGAGGAGGCGAGGGCTACACCTTC; CDR3: CASSERGVRGGEGYTF
D: .; size: few; J: TRBJ1-1; V: TRBV4-3; DNA: TGCGCCAGCAGCCAAGAGGCAGGGGTCACTGAAGCTTTCTTT; CDR3: CASSQEAGVTEAFF
D: TRBD1; size: .; J: TRBJ2-1; V: TRBV3-1/TRBV3-2; DNA: TGTGCCAGCAGCCAAGGGGGCGGACAGGCCAATGAGCAGTTCTTC; CDR3: CASSQGGGQANEQFF
D: .; size: few; J: TRBJ1-1; V: TRBV3-1/TRBV3-2; DNA: TGTGCCAGCAGCCAAGATCTTTCGGGGAACACTGAAGCTTTCTTT; CDR3: CASSQDLSGNTEAFF
D: TRBD1; size: .; J: TRBJ1-1; V: TRBV7-9; DNA: TGTGCCAGCATCTTAAACGGACAGGGGGCGAACACTGAAGCTTTCTTT; CDR3: CASILNGQGANTEAFF
D: .; size: .; J: TRBJ1-5; V: TRBV7-2; DNA: TGTGCCAGCAGCCCCGACAGTTACGCAAAAGGGCATCAGCCCCAGCATTTT; CDR3: CASSPDSYAKGHQPQHF
D: TRBD2; size: .; J: TRBJ2-1; V: TRBV6-2/TRBV6-3; DNA: TGTGCCAGCAGTCGACTAGCGGGGGAGCAGTTCTTC; CDR3: CASSRLAGEQFF
D: TRBD1; size: .; J: TRBJ2-7; V: TRBV4-2; DNA: TGTGCCAGCAGCCAGGCCGGGACAGGGGGTTCTGAGCAGTACTTC; CDR3: CASSQAGTGGSEQYF
D: .; size: .; J: TRBJ2-2; V: TRBV7-9; DNA: TGTGCCAGCAGCTTAGGCGTGGTGGGACTTTCCACCGGGGAGCTGTTTTTT; CDR3: CASSLGVVGLSTGELFF
D: .; size: .; J: TRBJ2-2; V: TRBV6-5; DNA: TGTGCCAGCATGCAGGGATGGGACACCGGGGAGCTGTTTTTT; CDR3: CASMQGWDTGELFF
D: .; size: .; J: TRBJ1-4; V: TRBV11-2; DNA: TGTGCCAGCAGCTTGGGGGGGCCTAATGAAAAACTGTTTTTT; CDR3: CASSLGGPNEKLFF
D: TRBD1; size: few; J: TRBJ2-5; V: TRBV5-1; DNA: TGCGCCAGCAGCCGGACAGGGGGGCAAGAGACCCAGTACTTC; CDR3: CASSRTGGQETQYF